The present entry profiles one T cell receptor beta chain with its context. Its antigen is unidentified. The sample comes from a study of OX40 agonist ivuxolimab in advanced cancers. Whole-study results and caveats: Circulating CD4+ and CD8+ T cells showed clonal expansion by week 6 at 0.1 to 3.0 mg/kg. Mean expanded clone counts were higher in CD8+ than CD4+ T cells.

CDR3 length: 13 amino acids. V was pared by 5 bases and J by 4 bases, with 2 bases of the junction left unmatched. Germline assignment: CDR1 SNHLY and CDR2 FYNNEI. TCRdb keeps only in-frame clones here, not all; method: immunoSEQ multiplex PCR. Counted here are approximately 79,000 clones, about 88% occurring once; the ten biggest clones make up over 0.75%. The clonotype was recovered from an adult with an advanced solid tumor such as melanoma, head and neck, liver or kidney cancer. The sequencing here drew on CD4+ or CD8+ T cells sorted from blood, taken in a trial of the OX40 agonist ivuxolimab. The chain employs TRBV2 and TRBJ2-1, with TRBD1 identical over 7 bases. CDR3 region: CASSRDSYNEQFF. DNA of the CDR3: TGTGCCAGCAGTCGGGACAGTTACAATGAGCAGTTCTTC.